The 5 T cell receptor beta chains listed next were all sequenced from one sample in a study of identifying expanded T cells in peripheral blood. The repertoire was sequenced with immunoSEQ multiplex PCR; TCRdb's copy has only in-frame clones and lacks some. The table records around 130,000 clones, 75% to 90% of them present only once. The specimen was blood. The source is a person aged 18 to 75 in good health.

CDR3 in DNA: TGTGCCACCAGCAGTGAGGGATCCTACGAGCAGTACTTC. Amino acid sequence: CATSSEGSYEQYF. The chain uses TRBV15 and TRBJ2-7, with a tentative D call TRBD2 (5 bases). Per germline, CDR1 LNHNV and CDR2 YYDKDF (reference sequence). With 3 bases removed from V and 1 base from J, the gap between germline ends came to 7 bases. The CDR3 spans 13 residues.

The table lists this clone with many counts. J is TRBJ1-2 and V is TRBV10-3; tentatively, D is TRBD1 (6 bases). The germline V gene encodes CDR1 ENHRY and CDR2 SYGVKD. Trimming took 2 bases from V and 2 from J, leaving 18 bases between them. This CDR3 is 17 amino acids long. CDR3 sequence: CAISETRGDAANYGYTF. CDR3 DNA: TGTGCCATCAGTGAGACAAGGGGGGACGCCGCCAACTATGGCTACACCTTC.

The rearrangement links TRBV2 to TRBJ2-7; D might be TRBD2 (6 bases). There are 11 residues in the CDR3. CDR1 is SNHLY and CDR2 is FYNNEI in the germline V gene. V lost 4 bases to trimming and J lost 6 bases, with 7 bases between them. The CDR3 sequence: CASSGRGEQYF. For the CDR3, the DNA is TGTGCCAGCAGTGGGCGGGGCGAGCAGTACTTC.

The chain carries TRBV7-9 and TRBJ1-1, with D perhaps matching TRBD1 (5 bases). This CDR3 spans 13 amino acids. Germline V gives CDR1 SEHNR, CDR2 FQNEAQ (reference sequence). V lost 11 bases and J 3 bases, leaving 16 bases between the germline ends. The CDR3 bases are TGTGCCCTCAGGAGGGGCCTCGACACTGAAGCTTTCTTT. It is translated as CALRRGLDTEAFF.

This chain joins TRBV5-4 and TRBJ2-7; TRBD1 matches 10 bases. Germline lookup yields CDR1 SGHNT and CDR2 YYREEE (reference sequence). The CDR3 runs to 15 residues. V lost 4 bases, J lost 4 bases, and 8 bases stayed unmatched. The CDR3, as DNA: TGTGCCAGCAGCCGACAGGGGGCTGAGGTGTACGAGCAGTACTTC. Residues: CASSRQGAEVYEQYF.